This TCR beta chain emerged from a study of T cells after yellow fever vaccination (dated by TCRdb to about 2019). As for the study more broadly: Libraries from fractions with low cell numbers were prepared with the SMART-Seq v4 Ultra Low Input RNA kit. To follow T-cell clones before and after primary and booster YFV17D yellow fever vaccination, bulk TCR alpha and beta repertoires were sequenced over time. Two healthy male donors, one aged 18 to 30 and one aged 30 to 40 years, made up the cohort. Blood was collected at multiple timepoints before and after primary and secondary immunization, and bulk PBMC replicates and cell subsets were isolated.

TCR cDNA was synthesized by 5'RACE template switching, which introduced a universal primer site and unique molecular identifiers. Priming of cDNA synthesis was performed from both the TCR alpha and TCR beta constant segments. Libraries were amplified in two PCR steps, with sample barcodes and sequencing adapters added in the second step. Sequencing of libraries was performed on Illumina HiSeq 2500 (2x100 bp) or NovaSeq (2x150 bp). The paper's processing steps were these. MIGEC was used to demultiplex reads and collapse the reads into UMI consensus sequences, and MiXCR was used for V(D)J alignment. Clonotypes responding to the vaccine were identified with edgeR on replicate PBMC samples, with the criteria of FDR below 0.01 and a log2 fold change above 5 up to day 15. Each bulk clonotype was labeled CD4 or CD8 based on which sequenced repertoire, CD4 or CD8, contained the clonotype at higher abundance. TCRdb reworked the public reads: Q25 trimming with fastp, MiXCR clone assembly, productive beta chains retained. One record per CDR3 amino acid sequence lists the most common genes and DNA. These V and J calls originate from TCRdb's pipeline instead of the authors' own analysis. The sample table records just under 600,000 distinct CDR3 sequences; roughly 14% of these occur just once. About 14% of the sample is taken by the ten largest.

The paper's findings and limits, for the study overall: Most clones expanded after primary vaccination (approximately 97% of CD4 and 70% to 90% of CD8) were re-detected after the booster, suggesting that broad memory maintenance occurred. Because abundant contaminating clonotypes from the bulk population could be contained in FACS-sorted repertoires, computational filtering was required. The study included only a couple of donors, which limits how far the findings can be generalized. A small share of clonotypes occurred in both CD4 and CD8 compartments, likely arising from convergent recombination. Compared with the primary T-cell response, the secondary T-cell response was weaker but faster, peaking on day 5 rather than day 15.

CDR1 MDHEN and CDR2 SYDVKM are derived from the germline V gene. Spanning cysteine to phenylalanine, the CDR3 consists of 14 amino acids. Kept here is only the CDR3 DNA, which spans 42 bases and is read in frame from base 1. V sheds 2 bases and J sheds 7 bases, leaving 15 bases between their ends. The treatment or condition label on this specimen signifies: live attenuated yellow fever vaccine strain. At each blood-draw timepoint, two biological replicates of bulk PBMCs were obtained. A standard Ficoll-Paque protocol was used to isolate PBMCs from peripheral blood. TriZol was used to extract RNA from bulk PBMCs, CD4 and CD8 fractions, and dextramer-positive and dextramer-negative fractions. Regarding this clonotype: The specificity of this receptor is unknown. The input lacks base qualities; no much larger clone sits a single base away.

The receptor's source is a man aged 30 to 45 who received the YFV17D yellow fever vaccine. Recombination connected TRBV28 to TRBJ2-7, and perhaps TRBD1 as D gene, on 6 matching bases. Sequenced material: PBMCs, taken on the day of the yellow fever booster vaccination. The DNA reads TGTGCCAGCAGTTTAAACTCAGGGGCGAGAGAGCAGTACTTC. The translation is CASSLNSGAREQYF. Outside the CDR3, residues come from the reference TRBV28 and TRBJ2-7 proteins, so the full variable domain is: DVKVTQSSRYLVKRTGEKVFLECVQDMDHENMFWYRQDPGLGLRLIYFSYDVKMKEKGDIPEGYSVSREKKERFSLILESASTNQTSMYLCASSLNSGAREQYFGPGTRLTVT.